The rows below give T cell receptor beta chains drawn from one sample of a study of cytomegalovirus exposure and HLA in healthy donors. The repertoire was sequenced with immunoSEQ multiplex PCR; TCRdb's copy has only in-frame clones and lacks some. The table has 150,000 to 200,000 clones, 75% to 90% seen once; the top ten hold 0.5% to 0.8%. Material for sequencing was PBMCs. The receptors shown here come from a boy younger than 18 in good health and CMV-seronegative. Each CDR3 is given with its conserved first and last residue. A D gene is named only where the DNA matches it firmly. Part of the rows lack a size; the others show once, few, many or a class for expanded clones.

TRBD1	TRBV15	TRBJ2-7	NA	TGTGCCACCAGCAGATTCAGGGACAGCAGAGGCGAGCAGTACTTC	CATSRFRDSRGEQYF
TRBD1	TRBV7-2	TRBJ1-1	NA	TGTGCCAGCAGCTTCTACAGGGGGCAGGAGGGGACTGAAGCTTTCTTT	CASSFYRGQEGTEAFF
TRBD2	TRBV4-2	TRBJ2-2	NA	TGTGCCAGTCATGGGGGGGCCGGGGAGCTGTTTTTT	CASHGGAGELFF
NA	TRBV13	TRBJ1-1	NA	TGTGCCAGCAGCGTGAACAGGGTGAACACTGAAGCTTTCTTT	CASSVNRVNTEAFF
TRBD1	TRBV7-9	TRBJ1-6	NA	TGTGCCAGCAGCTTCGGACAGGGAGGCAATTCACCCCTCCACTTT	CASSFGQGGNSPLHF
TRBD2	TRBV7-9	TRBJ2-3	NA	TGTGCCAGCAGCTTGGGGACTAGCGGGGGGGCAGATACGCAGTATTTT	CASSLGTSGGADTQYF
TRBD1	TRBV7-9	TRBJ1-1	few	TGTGCCAGCAGCTTGCAGGGGGGTGGTGAAGCTTTCTTT	CASSLQGGGEAFF
NA	TRBV18	TRBJ1-1	NA	TGTGCCAGCACCACAGGGTATGAGACTGAAGCTTTCTTT	CASTTGYETEAFF
NA	TRBV5-1	TRBJ2-5	NA	TGCGCCAGCAGCTATACTAGTCACCAAGAGACCCAGTACTTC	CASSYTSHQETQYF
TRBD1	TRBV6-5	TRBJ1-2	NA	TGTGCCAGCAGTTACTCAGGGGGCTCTAGCTATGGCTACACCTTC	CASSYSGGSSYGYTF
NA	TRBV11-3	TRBJ2-7	NA	TGTGCCAGCAGCTCAGGGACTCTAACCTCCTACGAGCAGTACTTC	CASSSGTLTSYEQYF
NA	TRBV5-6	TRBJ2-7	NA	TGTGCCAGCAGCTTGGGGGCCAGGGCTGACGAGCAGTACTTC	CASSLGARADEQYF
NA	TRBV15	TRBJ2-1	NA	TGTGCCACCAGCATACGGAATGAGCAGTTCTTC	CATSIRNEQFF
NA	TRBV6-1	TRBJ2-5	NA	TGTGCCAGCACCCCGTCTAAGGTGGAGTGGTACTTC	CASTPSKVEWYF
NA	TRBV19	TRBJ2-1	NA	TGTGCTTCCGGTAGATCCTACAATGAGCAGTTCTTC	CASGRSYNEQFF
TRBD2	TRBV7-8	TRBJ2-3	NA	TGTGCCAGCAGCACAATAGCGGGGAAGAGCACAGATACGCAGTATTTT	CASSTIAGKSTDTQYF
NA	TRBV10-2	TRBJ1-4	NA	TGCGCCAGCTTCGAGAGGATGGATAATGAAAAACCGTTTTTT	CASFERMDNEKPFF
TRBD1	TRBV9	TRBJ1-2	NA	TGTGCCAGCAGCGCTACCGGGACAGCCACTATGGGCTACACCTTC	CASSATGTATMGYTF
NA	TRBV19	TRBJ1-5	NA	TGTGCCAGTAGTATAGATCTCGAATCTCTAGTGTGGGGGCCGGATCAGCCCCAGCATTTT	CASSIDLESLVWGPDQPQHF
NA	TRBV5-8	TRBJ2-1	NA	TGTGCCAGCAGCTTGTTAGTGACAGCGATATACAATGAGCAGTTCTTC	CASSLLVTAIYNEQFF
NA	TRBV19	TRBJ1-5	NA	TGTGCCAGTAGTATAGATCAGGTCCTGCCCAATCAGCCCCAGCATTTT	CASSIDQVLPNQPQHF
TRBD1	TRBV4-3	TRBJ2-5	once	TGCGCCAGCAGCCAAGCCCCGGGACAGGGGGGGCAAGAGACCCAGTACTTC	CASSQAPGQGGQETQYF
NA	TRBV29-1	TRBJ1-1	NA	TGCAGCGTTGAGGGACAAATGAACACTGAAGCTTTCTTT	CSVEGQMNTEAFF
NA	TRBV7-2	TRBJ2-7	NA	TGTGCCAGCAGCTTAGCCGGGAGTACGTACGAGCAGTACTTC	CASSLAGSTYEQYF
TRBD1	TRBV7-9	TRBJ1-1	NA	TGTGCCAGCAGCTTTTACAGGGGGCCCACTGAAGCTTTCTTT	CASSFYRGPTEAFF
TRBD1	TRBV2	TRBJ2-1	NA	TGTGCCAGCAGTTTAGGACAGGGGGCCTACAATGAGCAGTTCTTC	CASSLGQGAYNEQFF
TRBD1	TRBV5-5	TRBJ1-4	NA	TGTGCCAGCAGCTTGGTGGACAGGGGGAGTGAAAAACTGTTTTTT	CASSLVDRGSEKLFF
NA	TRBV19	TRBJ2-7	once	TGTGCCAGTAGTACCATCCAACAGGGCAACAAATACGAGCAGTACTTC	CASSTIQQGNKYEQYF
TRBD1	TRBV10-2	TRBJ2-7	NA	TGCGCCAGCTGGGATTACAGGGGGCTCACCGCCTACGAGCAGTACTTC	CASWDYRGLTAYEQYF
TRBD2	TRBV4-2	TRBJ2-1	once	TGTGCCAGCAGCCAAGGGTTTAAGGGACTAGCGGACAATGAGCAGTTCTTC	CASSQGFKGLADNEQFF
NA	TRBV6-1	TRBJ2-7	once	TGTGCCAGCAGTGAACAGGGGAAACCCTCCTACGAGCAGTACTTC	CASSEQGKPSYEQYF
TRBD1	TRBV9	TRBJ1-4	NA	TGTGCCAGCAGCTCCCGACAGGGGGATTCTAATGAAAAACTGTTTTTT	CASSSRQGDSNEKLFF
NA	TRBV5-1	TRBJ2-5	few	TGCGCCAGCAGCTTGGAGGGGTACCAAGAGACCCAGTACTTC	CASSLEGYQETQYF
TRBD1	TRBV27	TRBJ2-3	NA	TGTGCCAGCAGTTTATCGACAGGGGGCAGAGATACGCAGTATTTT	CASSLSTGGRDTQYF
NA	TRBV18	TRBJ1-1	NA	TGTGCCAGCTCACCCCAAAAGGACAGAATTGAAGCTTTCTTT	CASSPQKDRIEAFF
NA	TRBV2	TRBJ2-3	NA	TGTGCCAGCACCTCAGGATGGGATACGCAGTATTTT	CASTSGWDTQYF
NA	TRBV2	TRBJ2-2	NA	TGTGCCAGCACGTCTGCGGGGAATACCCCGAGCACCGGGGAGCTGTTTTTT	CASTSAGNTPSTGELFF
TRBD2	TRBV19	TRBJ2-1	NA	TGTGCCAGCACTTTAGCGGGCTTCTCCTACAATGAGCAGTTCTTC	CASTLAGFSYNEQFF
NA	TRBV30	TRBJ1-1	NA	TGTGCCTGGAGCCTGACTACCCTTGAAGCTTTCTTT	CAWSLTTLEAFF
NA	TRBV9	TRBJ1-2	NA	TGTGCCAGCAGCGTAGTAACAGCTAACTATGGCTACACCTTC	CASSVVTANYGYTF
NA	TRBV30	TRBJ1-1	once	TGTGCCTGGGGACGGCGGGACACTGAAGCTTTCTTT	CAWGRRDTEAFF
TRBD1	TRBV6-5	TRBJ2-5	few	TGTGCCAGCGGGGGGACAGGAGGGACAGAAGAGACCCAGTACTTC	CASGGTGGTEETQYF